This T cell receptor (beta chain) is from a study of CD8 T cells in ankylosing spondylitis. Germline trimming cut 4 bases from V and 6 bases from J; bases unmatched to any gene: 7. Germline V gene data show CDR1 as SGHTA and CDR2 as FQGNSA. CDR3 length: 15 residues. This clonotype was detected ten times or more. Its antigen is undetermined. Study-level points and caveats: A CD8+ phenotype characterized the disease-linked clones, which were relatively rare in peripheral blood. Significant enrichment of disease-linked clones was reportedly seen in matched ankylosing spondylitis synovial fluid. A subset of motif variants has previously been described in the synovial fluid and blood of reactive arthritis.

Library preparation for TCR beta used quantitative 5'-RACE with molecular barcodes. A single record per CDR3 protein comes from TCRdb applying MiXCR to the 5' RACE reads. The sample contains about 250,000 distinct CDR3 sequences, more than 9% of which appear only once. V gene TRBV7-2 combines with J gene TRBJ2-5; TRBD2 aligns across 11 bases. The source is a male donor with ankylosing spondylitis or in good health (not recorded which). Sequenced material: blood, either unsorted or a sorted T cell fraction (not recorded which). CDR3 region: CASSSSLAGEKTQYF. DNA of the CDR3: TGTGCCAGCAGCTCCTCACTAGCGGGGGAAAAGACCCAGTACTTC. The full variable domain, in which reference TRBV7-2 and TRBJ2-5 provide the parts outside the CDR3, is GAGVSQSPSNKVTEKGKDVELRCDPISGHTALYWYRQSLGQGLEFLIYFQGNSAPDKSGLPSDRFSAERTGGSVSTLTIQRTQQEDSAVYLCASSSSLAGEKTQYFGPGTRLLVL.